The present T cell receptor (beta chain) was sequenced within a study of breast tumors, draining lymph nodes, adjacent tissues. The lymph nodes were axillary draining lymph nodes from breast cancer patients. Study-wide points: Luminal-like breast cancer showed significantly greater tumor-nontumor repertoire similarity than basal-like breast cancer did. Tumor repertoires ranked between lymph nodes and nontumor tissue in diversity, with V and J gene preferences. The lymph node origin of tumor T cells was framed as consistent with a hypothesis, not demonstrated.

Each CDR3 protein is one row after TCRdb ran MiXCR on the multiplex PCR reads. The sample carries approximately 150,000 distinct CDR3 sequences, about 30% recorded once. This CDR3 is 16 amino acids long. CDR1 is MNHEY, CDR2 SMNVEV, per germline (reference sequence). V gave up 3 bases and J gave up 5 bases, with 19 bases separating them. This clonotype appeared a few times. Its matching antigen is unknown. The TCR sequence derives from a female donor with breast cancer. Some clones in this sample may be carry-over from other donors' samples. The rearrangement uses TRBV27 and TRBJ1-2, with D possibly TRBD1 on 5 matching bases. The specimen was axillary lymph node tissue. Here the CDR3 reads CASSFSQGPQFYGYTF. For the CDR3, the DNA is TGTGCCAGCAGTTTCTCGCAGGGACCGCAGTTTTATGGCTACACCTTC.